This T cell receptor (beta chain) was sequenced in a study of cytomegalovirus exposure and HLA in healthy donors. The length of the CDR3 is 10 residues. Trimming took off 3 bases at V and 8 bases at J, with 4 bases between the two ends. Per the germline V gene, CDR1 is DFQATT and CDR2 is SNEGSKA (reference sequence). The PCR employed 60 Vbeta primers together with 13 Jbeta primers. The table came from immunoSEQ multiplex PCR; TCRdb's copy has only in-frame clones and leaves some out. The table lists around 160,000 clones, roughly 80% of them singletons. The TCR was taken from a middle-aged woman in good health and CMV-seropositive. The V call is TRBV20-1, the J call TRBJ1-4; D gene ambiguous. The sample consisted of PBMCs. CDR3 in amino acids: CSASREKLFF. CDR3 in DNA: TGCAGTGCTAGTCGGGAAAAACTGTTTTTT.